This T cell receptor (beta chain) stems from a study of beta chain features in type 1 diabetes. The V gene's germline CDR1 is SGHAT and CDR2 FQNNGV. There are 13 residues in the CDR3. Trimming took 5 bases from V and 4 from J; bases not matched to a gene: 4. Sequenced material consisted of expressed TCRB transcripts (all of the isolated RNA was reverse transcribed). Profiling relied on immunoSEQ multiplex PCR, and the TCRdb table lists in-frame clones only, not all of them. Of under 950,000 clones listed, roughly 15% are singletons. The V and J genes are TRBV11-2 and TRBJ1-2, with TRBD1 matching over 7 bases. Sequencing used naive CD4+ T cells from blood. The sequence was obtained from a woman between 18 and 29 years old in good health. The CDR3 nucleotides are TGTGCCAGCAGCAGTCAGGGGGGCTATGGCTACACCTTC. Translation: CASSSQGGYGYTF.